A selection of T cell receptor beta chains follows, all from one sample in a study of blood T cell repertoires in COVID-19. Assay used: immunoSEQ multiplex PCR; TCRdb lists only in-frame clones, some missing. The sample records approximately 90,000 clones, roughly 88% being singletons. Sequenced sample: peripheral blood. Receptors originate from a man aged 55 to 70 with acute or convalescent COVID-19. Both conserved end residues are part of each CDR3. Each record gives: V gene, J gene, D gene, clone size, CDR3 DNA, CDR3 protein. A D gene is named only where the DNA matches it firmly. Rows may omit the clone size; those that give it use once, few, many or a size class.

V gene: TRBV4-1; J gene: TRBJ2-7; D gene: .; clone size: .; CDR3 DNA: TGCGCCAGCAGCCAAGATTCGGCTCACAGCTCCTACGAGCAGTACTTC; CDR3 protein: CASSQDSAHSSYEQYF
V gene: TRBV20-1; J gene: TRBJ2-7; D gene: .; clone size: .; CDR3 DNA: TGCAGTGCTAGTGGGCCCTACGAGCAGTACTTC; CDR3 protein: CSASGPYEQYF
V gene: TRBV6-1; J gene: TRBJ1-2; D gene: .; clone size: .; CDR3 DNA: TGTGCCAGCAGTGAAGTTAGGGGCCGAGGCTACACCTTC; CDR3 protein: CASSEVRGRGYTF
V gene: TRBV20-1; J gene: TRBJ1-1; D gene: .; clone size: .; CDR3 DNA: TGCAGTGCTCGACAGCTTACTGAAGCTTTCTTT; CDR3 protein: CSARQLTEAFF
V gene: TRBV14; J gene: TRBJ2-7; D gene: .; clone size: .; CDR3 DNA: TGTGCCAGCAGCCAAGGGCGACAGGCCTACGAGCAGTACTTC; CDR3 protein: CASSQGRQAYEQYF
V gene: TRBV3-1/TRBV3-2; J gene: TRBJ1-4; D gene: .; clone size: .; CDR3 DNA: TGTGCCAGCAGCCACATTTCGGGTGCGACTAATGAAAAACTGTTTTTT; CDR3 protein: CASSHISGATNEKLFF
V gene: TRBV6-5; J gene: TRBJ1-1; D gene: .; clone size: .; CDR3 DNA: TGTGCCAGCAGTTACTCGAGGCGAATGAACACTGAAGCTTTCTTT; CDR3 protein: CASSYSRRMNTEAFF
V gene: TRBV7-2; J gene: TRBJ1-1; D gene: .; clone size: few; CDR3 DNA: TGTGCCAGCAGCTTGGTGACTCTCCGAGGGGCTTTCTTT; CDR3 protein: CASSLVTLRGAFF
V gene: TRBV2; J gene: TRBJ2-3; D gene: TRBD1; clone size: .; CDR3 DNA: TGTGCCAGCATCGAGGACAGGGGGCGGGATACGCAGTATTTT; CDR3 protein: CASIEDRGRDTQYF
V gene: TRBV6-6; J gene: TRBJ2-5; D gene: TRBD2; clone size: .; CDR3 DNA: TGTGCCAGCAGCTACGAAGTAGCGGGAGAGCAAGAGACCCAGTACTTC; CDR3 protein: CASSYEVAGEQETQYF
V gene: TRBV19; J gene: TRBJ1-4; D gene: .; clone size: .; CDR3 DNA: TGTGCCAGTAGTACGCGACAGCCTTCAACTAATGAAAAACTGTTTTTT; CDR3 protein: CASSTRQPSTNEKLFF
V gene: TRBV6-5; J gene: TRBJ1-1; D gene: .; clone size: .; CDR3 DNA: TGTGCCAGCAGCACAAACAGGGAAGCTTTCTTT; CDR3 protein: CASSTNREAFF
V gene: TRBV7-3; J gene: TRBJ2-1; D gene: .; clone size: .; CDR3 DNA: TGTGCCAGCAGCCGGGGGGCTGGGTACAATGAGCAGTTCTTC; CDR3 protein: CASSRGAGYNEQFF
V gene: TRBV29-1; J gene: TRBJ2-2; D gene: TRBD2; clone size: .; CDR3 DNA: TGCAGCGCAGTAGCGGGAGGTATGACCGGGGAGCTGTTTTTT; CDR3 protein: CSAVAGGMTGELFF
V gene: TRBV6-5; J gene: TRBJ2-1; D gene: TRBD1; clone size: .; CDR3 DNA: TGTGCCAGCAGGGGGGACAGGGGGAGGAATGAGCAGTTCTTC; CDR3 protein: CASRGDRGRNEQFF
V gene: TRBV3-1/TRBV3-2; J gene: TRBJ2-7; D gene: .; clone size: .; CDR3 DNA: TGTGCCAGCAGCCATAGAAATTACGAGCAGTACTTC; CDR3 protein: CASSHRNYEQYF
V gene: TRBV5-1; J gene: TRBJ2-7; D gene: TRBD2; clone size: .; CDR3 DNA: TGCGCCAGCAGCTCAGATACTAGCGGGGGGTGGGACGAGCAGTACTTC; CDR3 protein: CASSSDTSGGWDEQYF
V gene: TRBV6-5; J gene: TRBJ2-3; D gene: .; clone size: .; CDR3 DNA: TGTGCCAGCGAGGGGACACGCACAGATACGCAGTATTTT; CDR3 protein: CASEGTRTDTQYF
V gene: TRBV4-1; J gene: TRBJ1-2; D gene: .; clone size: .; CDR3 DNA: TGCGCCAGCAGCCAAAGTATTTTGAGGGCAGAGACCTATGGCTACACCTTC; CDR3 protein: CASSQSILRAETYGYTF
V gene: TRBV5-6; J gene: TRBJ2-1; D gene: TRBD2; clone size: .; CDR3 DNA: TGTGCCAGCACTTTCGGGACCGGGGGGGACAATGAGCAGTTCTTC; CDR3 protein: CASTFGTGGDNEQFF
V gene: TRBV18; J gene: TRBJ1-4; D gene: TRBD1; clone size: .; CDR3 DNA: TGTGCCAGCTCATTGACAGGGTCAAATGAAAAACTGTTTTTT; CDR3 protein: CASSLTGSNEKLFF
V gene: TRBV9; J gene: TRBJ1-3; D gene: .; clone size: .; CDR3 DNA: TGTGCCAGCAGCGTAGACGCCCCAGTTGGTGACACCATATATTTT; CDR3 protein: CASSVDAPVGDTIYF
V gene: TRBV4-1; J gene: TRBJ1-2; D gene: .; clone size: .; CDR3 DNA: TGCGCCAGCAGCCAAGAGTCAGGTTTTAATGGCTACACCTTC; CDR3 protein: CASSQESGFNGYTF
V gene: TRBV6-5; J gene: TRBJ1-1; D gene: .; clone size: once; CDR3 DNA: TGTGCCAGCAGTTACTCAGGGGGTCCGAACACTGAAGCTTTCTTT; CDR3 protein: CASSYSGGPNTEAFF
V gene: TRBV5-4; J gene: TRBJ2-3; D gene: TRBD2; clone size: .; CDR3 DNA: TGTGCCAGCAGCTTAGACTTAGCGGGAGATATAGATACGCAGTATTTT; CDR3 protein: CASSLDLAGDIDTQYF
V gene: TRBV5-4; J gene: TRBJ2-2; D gene: .; clone size: .; CDR3 DNA: TGTGCCAGCAGCTTGCGCGTCGGGGAGCTGTTTTTT; CDR3 protein: CASSLRVGELFF
V gene: TRBV5-1; J gene: TRBJ2-5; D gene: TRBD1; clone size: .; CDR3 DNA: TGCGCCAGCAGCTTGGGGACAGGGGAAGAGACCCAGTACTTC; CDR3 protein: CASSLGTGEETQYF
V gene: TRBV6-1; J gene: TRBJ1-1; D gene: .; clone size: .; CDR3 DNA: TGTGCCAGCAGTGAAAGGGGTTACTCGGCTGAAGCTTTCTTT; CDR3 protein: CASSERGYSAEAFF
V gene: TRBV6-6; J gene: TRBJ1-2; D gene: TRBD1; clone size: .; CDR3 DNA: TGTGCCAGCAGTACCCGGGACAGCTATGGCTACACCTTC; CDR3 protein: CASSTRDSYGYTF
V gene: TRBV30; J gene: TRBJ2-5; D gene: TRBD2; clone size: .; CDR3 DNA: TGTGCCTGGAGGGGGGGGACTCAAGAGACCCAGTACTTC; CDR3 protein: CAWRGGTQETQYF
V gene: TRBV5-6; J gene: TRBJ1-4; D gene: TRBD1; clone size: once; CDR3 DNA: TGTGCCAGCAGCTCGCCGGGACAGGGAAATGAAAAACTGTTTTTT; CDR3 protein: CASSSPGQGNEKLFF
V gene: TRBV3-1/TRBV3-2; J gene: TRBJ2-3; D gene: TRBD1; clone size: .; CDR3 DNA: TGTGCCAGCAGGCAAGGACAGGCCACAGATACGCAGTATTTT; CDR3 protein: CASRQGQATDTQYF
V gene: TRBV3-1/TRBV3-2; J gene: TRBJ2-3; D gene: .; clone size: .; CDR3 DNA: TGTGCCAGCAGCCAATCAGGGGCTGGCACAGATACGCAGTATTTT; CDR3 protein: CASSQSGAGTDTQYF
V gene: TRBV12-3/TRBV12-4; J gene: TRBJ2-7; D gene: .; clone size: .; CDR3 DNA: TGTGCCAGCAATCGGCAGGGGCTCTACGAGCAGTACTTC; CDR3 protein: CASNRQGLYEQYF
V gene: TRBV24-1; J gene: TRBJ1-5; D gene: .; clone size: .; CDR3 DNA: TGTGCCACCAGTGATCGTAAGGGGCTTCAGCCCCAGCATTTT; CDR3 protein: CATSDRKGLQPQHF
V gene: TRBV6-2/TRBV6-3; J gene: TRBJ2-5; D gene: .; clone size: .; CDR3 DNA: TGTGCCAGCAGCTCTCTAGAAGGGGGACAAGAGACCCAGTACTTC; CDR3 protein: CASSSLEGGQETQYF
V gene: TRBV10-3; J gene: TRBJ1-1; D gene: TRBD1; clone size: .; CDR3 DNA: TGTGCCATCGGGACGACAGGGAGGAACACTGAAGCTTTCTTT; CDR3 protein: CAIGTTGRNTEAFF
V gene: TRBV5-1; J gene: TRBJ1-3; D gene: .; clone size: .; CDR3 DNA: TGCGCCAGCAGCTGGGATCGGGGAGACTCTGGAAACACCATATATTTT; CDR3 protein: CASSWDRGDSGNTIYF
V gene: TRBV7-2; J gene: TRBJ2-7; D gene: TRBD2; clone size: .; CDR3 DNA: TGTGCCAGCAGCTTAGCCCGGGGGGGCGTCCACGAGCAGTACTTC; CDR3 protein: CASSLARGGVHEQYF
V gene: TRBV9; J gene: TRBJ2-6; D gene: .; clone size: .; CDR3 DNA: TGTGCCAGCAGCGTAGGGGCCGGGGCCAACGTCCTGACTTTC; CDR3 protein: CASSVGAGANVLTF
V gene: TRBV29-1; J gene: TRBJ1-1; D gene: TRBD1; clone size: .; CDR3 DNA: TGCAGCGTTGAGGGACAGGCTGACACTGAAGCTTTCTTT; CDR3 protein: CSVEGQADTEAFF
V gene: TRBV5-1; J gene: TRBJ1-1; D gene: .; clone size: .; CDR3 DNA: TGCGCCAGCAGGGAGCAGGGTAACACTGAAGCTTTCTTT; CDR3 protein: CASREQGNTEAFF
V gene: TRBV29-1; J gene: TRBJ1-3; D gene: .; clone size: once; CDR3 DNA: TGCAGCGTTTCCCCAGGCTCTGGAAACACCATATATTTT; CDR3 protein: CSVSPGSGNTIYF
V gene: TRBV19; J gene: TRBJ2-7; D gene: TRBD2; clone size: .; CDR3 DNA: TGTGCCAGTAGTCTCCGAGCGGGGGCATCCTACGAGCAGTACTTC; CDR3 protein: CASSLRAGASYEQYF
V gene: TRBV27; J gene: TRBJ2-3; D gene: .; clone size: few; CDR3 DNA: TGTGCCAGCAGTTTATCGATGGGGGGTCGGGATACGCAGTATTTT; CDR3 protein: CASSLSMGGRDTQYF
V gene: TRBV14; J gene: TRBJ2-1; D gene: .; clone size: few; CDR3 DNA: TGTGCCAGCAGCCAAGTTCAGGGGTCCTCCTACAATGAGCAGTTCTTC; CDR3 protein: CASSQVQGSSYNEQFF
V gene: TRBV3-1/TRBV3-2; J gene: TRBJ1-2; D gene: .; clone size: .; CDR3 DNA: TGTGCCAGCAGCCAAGGGGGGCGCGGTGGTGGCTACACCTTC; CDR3 protein: CASSQGGRGGGYTF
V gene: TRBV30; J gene: TRBJ2-7; D gene: .; clone size: .; CDR3 DNA: TGTGCCTGGAGTCCAAACACCGACAGGCACTACACCTACGAGCAGTACTTC; CDR3 protein: CAWSPNTDRHYTYEQYF